This TCR beta chain was sequenced for a study of blood T cell repertoires in COVID-19. Data came from immunoSEQ multiplex PCR; TCRdb stores just in-frame clones and leaves some out. The sample lists 310,000 or so clones; roughly 89% were seen once. The study recruited people aged about 18 to 90 years across around 23 US areas. The origin of this receptor is a woman aged 18-29 years who had recovered from COVID-19. Input material: PBMCs or T cells enriched from blood (not recorded which).

CDR3 sequence reads: CASSQGTTNEKLFF. CDR3 DNA: TGTGCCAGCAGCCAGGGGACAACTAATGAAAAACTGTTTTTT. This chain links TRBV28 with TRBJ1-4, with D perhaps TRBD1 (6 bases). The CDR3 runs to 14 residues. V was cut by 6 bases and J by 0 bases, with 8 bases left in between. From germline, CDR1 is MDHEN and CDR2 SYDVKM. The full variable domain, completed using reference TRBV28 and TRBJ1-4, is DVKVTQSSRYLVKRTGEKVFLECVQDMDHENMFWYRQDPGLGLRLIYFSYDVKMKEKGDIPEGYSVSREKKERFSLILESASTNQTSMYLCASSQGTTNEKLFFGSGTQLSVL.